This TCR beta chain was sequenced for a study of vaccination effects on CD4 cells after COVID-19. TCRdb's table, derived via immunoSEQ multiplex PCR, lists solely in-frame clones and lacks some. The sample consists of tens of thousands of clones, around 81% of them appearing once. Antigen-specific CD4+ T cells expanded by the ViraFEST assay with viral peptide pools were then sequenced. The culture ran for around nine days, and then CD4+ T cells were isolated. Each participant was given two doses of one vaccine (BNT162b2 or mRNA-1273). Germline CDR1 SQVTM, CDR2 ANQGSEA. The CDR3 is made up of 12 amino acids. With 6 bases removed from V and 1 base from J, the gap between germline ends came to 9 bases. Remarks on this clone: What it binds is not known.

The receptor was isolated from a human donor who received a COVID-19 vaccine. The chain has TRBV29-1 and TRBJ1-1; tentative D call: TRBD1 (5 bases). The sample consisted of CD4+ T cells from PBMCs cultured with HCoV-229E spike peptides, taken after COVID-19 vaccination. In DNA, the CDR3 is TGCAGCGTATCAGGACAGAACACTGAAGCTTTCTTT. Encoded protein: CSVSGQNTEAFF.